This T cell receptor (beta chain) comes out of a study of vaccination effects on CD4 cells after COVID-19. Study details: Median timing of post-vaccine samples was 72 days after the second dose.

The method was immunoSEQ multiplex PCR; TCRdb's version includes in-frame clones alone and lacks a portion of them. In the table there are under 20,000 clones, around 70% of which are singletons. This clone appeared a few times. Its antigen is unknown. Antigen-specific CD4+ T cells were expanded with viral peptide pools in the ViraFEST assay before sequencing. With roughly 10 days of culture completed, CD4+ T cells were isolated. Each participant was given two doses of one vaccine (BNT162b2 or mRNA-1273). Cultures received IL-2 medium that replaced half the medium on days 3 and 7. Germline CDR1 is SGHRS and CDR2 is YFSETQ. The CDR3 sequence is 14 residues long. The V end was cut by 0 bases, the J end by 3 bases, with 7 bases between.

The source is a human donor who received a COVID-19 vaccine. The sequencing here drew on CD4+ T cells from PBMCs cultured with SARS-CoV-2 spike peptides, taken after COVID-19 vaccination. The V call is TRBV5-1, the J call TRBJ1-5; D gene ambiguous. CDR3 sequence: CASSLGGFNQPQHF. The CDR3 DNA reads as TGCGCCAGCAGCTTGGGGGGTTTCAATCAGCCCCAGCATTTT.